These 17 T cell receptor beta chains share one sample of origin, sequenced in a study of cytomegalovirus exposure and HLA in healthy donors. PCR employed 60 Vbeta and 13 Jbeta primers. TCRdb's copy holds only in-frame clones and misses some; the assay was immunoSEQ multiplex PCR. The sample yields approximately 130,000 clones, 70% to 85% seen once. The sequenced sample was PBMCs. The receptor set was obtained from a boy younger than 18 in good health and CMV-seronegative.

The V gene is TRBV27, the J gene TRBJ2-2; possible D gene TRBD2, 6 bases. V gave up 6 bases and J gave up 5 bases, with 16 bases separating them. Germline loops: CDR1 MNHEY, CDR2 SMNVEV (reference sequence). CDR3 size: 15 residues. CDR3 in DNA: TGTGCCAGCAGGGTGCAGGGAGGTAAGACCGGGGAGCTGTTTTTT. Protein: CASRVQGGKTGELFF.

The CDR3 reads CASTPDSYGYTF. The DNA of the CDR3 is TGTGCCAGCACCCCGGACAGCTATGGCTACACCTTC. The V call is TRBV16, the J call TRBJ1-2; D perhaps matches TRBD1 (6 bases). The length of the CDR3 is 12 residues. The ends were cut back, 7 bases at V and 4 bases at J, with 10 bases in the middle. CDR1 is KGHSY, CDR2 FQNENV, per germline.

The J gene is TRBJ2-5, the V gene TRBV4-1; 7 positions match TRBD2. CDR3 length equals 13 residues. With V trimmed by 0 bases and J by 5 bases, 0 bases remained unmatched. Germline V gene data show CDR1 as MGHRA and CDR2 as YSYEKL. CDR3 amino acids: CASSQEGGETQYF. The CDR3 DNA follows: TGCGCCAGCAGCCAAGAGGGGGGGGAGACCCAGTACTTC.

The chain combines TRBV27 with TRBJ1-2; a possible D gene is TRBD1 (6 bases). There are 14 residues in the CDR3. Germline V gene data show CDR1 as MNHEY and CDR2 as SMNVEV (reference sequence). Trimming shortened V by 2 bases and J by 2 bases, and 9 bases separated the two germline ends. CDR3: CASSLGGMNYGYTF. CDR3 sequence (DNA): TGTGCCAGCAGTTTAGGGGGCATGAACTATGGCTACACCTTC.

This clone appeared once. The chain is built from TRBV7-2 and TRBJ2-7; the match to TRBD2 covers 11 bases. Germline CDR1 reads SGHTA; CDR2 reads FQGNSA. V was pared by 6 bases and J by 2 bases, with 9 bases of the junction left unmatched. CDR3 length: 16 amino acids. CDR3 loop: CASSLSGGAGAYEQYF. The CDR3 DNA reads as TGTGCCAGCAGTCTTAGCGGGGGGGCCGGGGCCTACGAGCAGTACTTC.

DNA of the CDR3: TGTGCCAGCAGCCCAGCCGACAGGCCCACCGGGGAGCTGTTTTTT. Its protein is CASSPADRPTGELFF. The V gene is TRBV7-3, the J gene TRBJ2-2; perhaps TRBD1 as D (6 bases). The germline V and J ends were trimmed by 5 bases and 4 bases, with 14 bases remaining between them. The CDR3 extends over 15 amino acids. Germline loops: CDR1 SGHTA, CDR2 FQGTGA.

In DNA, the CDR3 is TGTGCCATCAGTGAGTCGACAGACCCAACGCATGTTGAAGCTTTCTTT. The encoded protein is CAISESTDPTHVEAFF. The chain combines TRBV10-3 with TRBJ1-1; D possibly corresponds to TRBD1 (5 bases). The CDR3 consists of 16 residues. V lost 0 bases and J 7 bases, leaving 18 bases between the germline ends. The V gene's germline CDR1 is ENHRY and CDR2 SYGVKD.

The chain carries TRBV7-2 and TRBJ2-1; 7 nucleotides agree with TRBD2. V lost 3 bases to trimming and J lost 8 bases; unmatched junction nucleotides: 4. The germline V gene has CDR1 SGHTA and CDR2 FQGNSA. The CDR3 extends over 13 amino acids. This CDR3 reads CASSLLRGYEQFF. CDR3 nucleotide sequence: TGTGCCAGCAGCTTGTTGCGGGGGTATGAGCAGTTCTTC.

V and J are TRBV28 and TRBJ2-6; 9 bases agree with TRBD1. CDR1 MDHEN and CDR2 SYDVKM come from the germline V gene. V trimming: 6 bases; J trimming: 2 bases; junction bases outside the gene matches: 2. This CDR3 contains 15 residues. CDR3 coding DNA: TGTGCCAGCAGCCGGACAGGGGCTGGGGCCAACGTCCTGACTTTC. Its protein product is CASSRTGAGANVLTF.

V usage is TRBV9 and J usage is TRBJ1-1; TRBD1 matches 10 bases. The CDR3 is made up of 17 amino acids. Trimming took 0 bases from V and 3 from J; bases not matched to a gene: 8. CDR1 and CDR2 (germline): SGDLS, YYNGEE. As DNA, the CDR3 is TGTGCCAGCAGCGTAGGCGTGTTGGGGACAGGGGACACTGAAGCTTTCTTT. It translates to CASSVGVLGTGDTEAFF. Using reference TRBV9 and TRBJ1-1 for the parts outside the CDR3, the full variable domain is DSGVTQTPKHLITATGQRVTLRCSPRSGDLSVYWYQQSLDQGLQFLIQYYNGEERAKGNILERFSAQQFPDLHSELNLSSLELGDSALYFCASSVGVLGTGDTEAFFGQGTRLTVV.

This rearrangement joins TRBV11-2 to TRBJ1-1; 7 positions match TRBD1. Trimming took 5 bases from V and 0 from J; bases not matched to a gene: 6. Germline V gene sequence: CDR1 SGHAT, CDR2 FQNNGV. This CDR3 has 15 amino acids. In nucleotides, the CDR3 is TGTGCCAGCAGCGCCTCACAGGGGATGAACACTGAAGCTTTCTTT. This encodes CASSASQGMNTEAFF.

The CDR3 region is CASSRNEHSGNTIYF. The CDR3 coding sequence is TGTGCCAGCAGCCGAAACGAGCACTCTGGAAACACCATATATTTT. This chain connects TRBV7-8 to TRBJ1-3; D remains unclear. The CDR3 covers 15 residues. Trimming shortened V by 5 bases and J by 0 bases, and 11 bases separated the two germline ends. CDR1 SGHVS and CDR2 FQNEAQ come from the germline V gene.

CDR3 residues: CASSPGLAGEGGELFF. The CDR3 nucleotides read TGCGCCAGCAGCCCCGGACTAGCGGGAGAAGGCGGGGAGCTGTTTTTT. V is TRBV5-1 and J is TRBJ2-2; 13 nucleotides agree with TRBD2. With V trimmed by 4 bases and J by 7 bases, 7 bases remained unmatched. The germline V gene has CDR1 SGHRS and CDR2 YFSETQ. The CDR3 runs 16 residues. Looking up the rest from reference TRBV5-1 and TRBJ2-2 gives the full variable domain: KAGVTQTPRYLIKTRGQQVTLSCSPISGHRSVSWYQQTPGQGLQFLFEYFSETQRNKGNFPGRFSGRQFSNSRSEMNVSTLELGDSALYLCASSPGLAGEGGELFFGEGSRLTVL.

This rearrangement joins TRBV19 to TRBJ2-5, with 7 bases matching TRBD2. This CDR3 is 15 amino acids long. Per the germline V gene, CDR1 is LNHDA and CDR2 is SQIVND (reference sequence). Germline trimming cut 5 bases from V and 3 bases from J; bases unmatched to any gene: 9. In DNA form, the CDR3 reads TGTGCCAGTAGTCCGACTAGCTTCTTCGAAGAGACCCAGTACTTC. Translation: CASSPTSFFEETQYF. The whole variable domain, remainder taken from reference TRBV19 and TRBJ2-5, is DGGITQSPKYLFRKEGQNVTLSCEQNLNHDAMYWYRQDPGQGLRLIYYSQIVNDFQKGDIAEGYSVSREKKESFPLTVTSAQKNPTAFYLCASSPTSFFEETQYFGPGTRLLVL.

CDR3 nucleotides: TGCGCCAGCAGCTTGAGCGGGAGGGCTGATGAGCAGTTCTTC. Amino acid sequence: CASSLSGRADEQFF. The chain uses TRBV5-1 and TRBJ2-1; TRBD2 matches at 10 bases. V lost 1 base and J lost 8; bases outside the gene matches: 3. CDR3 size: 14 residues. CDR1 is SGHRS and CDR2 is YFSETQ in the germline V gene. The full variable domain, in which reference TRBV5-1 and TRBJ2-1 provide the parts outside the CDR3, is KAGVTQTPRYLIKTRGQQVTLSCSPISGHRSVSWYQQTPGQGLQFLFEYFSETQRNKGNFPGRFSGRQFSNSRSEMNVSTLELGDSALYLCASSLSGRADEQFFGPGTRLTVL.

This rearrangement joins TRBV14 to TRBJ1-5; no firm D call. With 8 bases removed from V and 4 bases from J, the gap between germline ends came to 24 bases. Germline-derived CDR1 and CDR2 are SGHDN and FVKESK. The length of the CDR3 is 17 residues. Here the CDR3 reads CASYPARQTPENQPQHF. CDR3 DNA: TGTGCCAGCTATCCTGCTCGTCAGACTCCAGAGAATCAGCCCCAGCATTTT.

This clone is a singleton in its sample. The rearrangement joins TRBV9 to TRBJ2-1, with D hard to call. CDR3 length: 14 residues. The germline V gene encodes CDR1 SGDLS and CDR2 YYNGEE. V shed 0 bases and J shed 7 bases, with 11 bases lying between them. The CDR3 DNA sequence: TGTGCCAGCAGCGTAGGTAGCTCAATAAATGAGCAGTTCTTC. Residues: CASSVGSSINEQFF.